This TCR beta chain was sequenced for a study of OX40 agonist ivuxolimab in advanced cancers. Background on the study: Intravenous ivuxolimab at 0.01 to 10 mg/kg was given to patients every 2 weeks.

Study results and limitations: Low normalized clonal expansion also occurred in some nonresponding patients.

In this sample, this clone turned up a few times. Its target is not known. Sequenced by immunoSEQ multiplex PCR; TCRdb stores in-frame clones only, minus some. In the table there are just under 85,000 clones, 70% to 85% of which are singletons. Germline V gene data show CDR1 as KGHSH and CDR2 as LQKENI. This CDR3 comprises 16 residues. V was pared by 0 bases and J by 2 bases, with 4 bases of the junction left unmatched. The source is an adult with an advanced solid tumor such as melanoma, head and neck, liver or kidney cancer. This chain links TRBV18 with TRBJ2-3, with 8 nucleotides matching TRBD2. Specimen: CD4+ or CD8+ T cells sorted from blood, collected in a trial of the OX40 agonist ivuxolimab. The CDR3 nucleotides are TGTGCCAGCTCACCACCGGTCGGGGGGGCCACAGATACGCAGTATTTT. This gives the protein CASSPPVGGATDTQYF.